The entry below gives a single TCR beta chain sequence along with its context. Only a few counts were recorded for this clonotype. What this receptor recognizes is not known. No much larger clone exists at a distance of one base, and base qualities are not known. The receptor library was made with 5' RACE. The run used an Illumina Genome Analyzer IIx. The RNA-based TCR cDNA libraries were made using a previously described protocol that was modified in several ways. To prevent cross-contamination, sample-specific barcodes were introduced on both ends of each TCR cDNA library during cDNA synthesis and amplification. Per the original workflow: Each individual had between about 95,000 and nearly 500,000 identified clonotypes, and each library contained roughly 2 to 3.6 million CDR3-containing reads. Reads with improper barcode index combinations were discarded, after which clonesets were built for each library with the MiTCR software. While assembling CDR3 clonotypes, MiTCR corrected PCR and sequencing errors and either filtered or rescued low-quality reads. Artificial out-of-frame clonotypes were mapped to in-frame sequences, with one indel allowed in the CDR3, and then removed. Similarity in V and J gene usage between donors was calculated as the Jensen-Shannon divergence divided by the mean entropy. The raw public reads went through TCRdb reprocessing: fastp at Q25, MiXCR clone calling, in-frame beta chains kept. Rows matching on CDR3 protein sequence are summarized as one entry with the most common DNA and genes. The V and J calls and clone size are TCRdb's, not the authors'. This sample lists hundreds of thousands of distinct CDR3 sequences; roughly 27% were detected once. The ten top clones hold 5.5% to 6.5% of the sample.

The sample comes from a study of identical twins' blood T cells (dated by TCRdb to 2013 to 2014). For the study in its entirety: About 52 million Illumina reads were obtained across roughly 12 libraries, comprising six alpha-chain and six beta-chain libraries. TCR alpha and beta chain repertoires of three pairs of monozygous twins were compared using next-generation sequencing to assess genetic influence on repertoire formation.

The paper's findings and limits, for the study overall: Among the most abundant TCRbeta clonotypes, each donor shared more CDR3 sequences with her twin than with unrelated donors. V gene usage, even among non-selected out-of-frame TCRbeta clonotypes, was reported to be markedly more similar within twin pairs than between unrelated donors. The number of shared CDR3 clonotypes between two donors was mainly determined by the product of their cloneset sizes, and twins did not clearly deviate from this trend. Validation by independent studies was stated to be required for the proposed role of the TCRalpha J segment in MHC recognition during thymic selection. Because the twins were reared together, environmental influences could not be ruled out as the explanation for twin similarity.

Donors were six healthy women forming three monozygous twin pairs. All three twin pairs had been reared together, and it was thought likely that the same infectious agents and vaccines had been met by these twin pairs. TCR cDNA libraries were prepared from RNA that was isolated from peripheral blood mononuclear cells. Relative to germline, V is 3 bases shorter and J is 6 bases shorter, with 11 bases between their ends. As encoded in the germline V gene (reference sequence), CDR1 is DFQATT while CDR2 is SNEGSKA. The CDR3, from cysteine to phenylalanine, totals 12 residues. Solely the CDR3 DNA is kept, with 36 bases framed from the first base.

The sample comprised PBMCs. Recombination linked TRBV20-1 to TRBJ1-2; no D gene is confidently identified. This receptor was taken from a woman between 18 and 50 years old in good health. The CDR3 here reads CSASLGEDGYTF. The nucleotide sequence is TGCAGTGCTAGTCTCGGGGAGGATGGCTACACCTTC.